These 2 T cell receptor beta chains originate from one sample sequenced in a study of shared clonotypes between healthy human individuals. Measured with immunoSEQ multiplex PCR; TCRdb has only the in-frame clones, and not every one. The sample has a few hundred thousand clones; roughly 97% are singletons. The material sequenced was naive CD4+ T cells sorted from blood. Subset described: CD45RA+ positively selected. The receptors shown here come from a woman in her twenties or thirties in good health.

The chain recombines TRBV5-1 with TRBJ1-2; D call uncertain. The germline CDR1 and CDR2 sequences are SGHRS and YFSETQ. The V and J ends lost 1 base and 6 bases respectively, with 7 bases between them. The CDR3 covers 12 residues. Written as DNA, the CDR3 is TGCGCCAGCAGCTTGACACTAGATGGCTACACCTTC. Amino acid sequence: CASSLTLDGYTF.

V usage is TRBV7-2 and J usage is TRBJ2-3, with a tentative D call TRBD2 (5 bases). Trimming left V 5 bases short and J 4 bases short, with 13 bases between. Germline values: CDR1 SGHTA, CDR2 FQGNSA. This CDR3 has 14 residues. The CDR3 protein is CASSPRVASDTQYF. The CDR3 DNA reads TGTGCCAGCAGCCCAAGGGTAGCGTCAGATACGCAGTATTTT.